This entry lists 32 T cell receptor beta chains sequenced from one sample in a study of cytomegalovirus exposure and HLA in healthy donors. Primers included in the PCR were 60 Vbeta and 13 Jbeta primers. The assay was immunoSEQ multiplex PCR, and TCRdb's table has in-frame clones only and misses some. The data contain approximately 170,000 clones, approximately 80% of them seen just once; the ten biggest clones take up approximately 0.8%. Sequencing was performed on PBMCs. The origin of the receptors is a woman between 18 and 30 years old in good health and CMV-seronegative.

This clone came up once. This chain uses TRBV19 with TRBJ2-7, with D possibly TRBD1 on 6 matching bases. CDR1 is LNHDA, CDR2 SQIVND, per germline (reference sequence). Trimming removed 3 bases from V and 1 base from J, with 7 bases in between. This CDR3 contains 13 residues. The CDR3 DNA reads TGTGCCAGTAGTATCCAGGGGTCCTACGAGCAGTACTTC. Its protein is CASSIQGSYEQYF.

The chain carries TRBV5-1 and TRBJ2-7; TRBD1 is a possible D gene (6 bases). The CDR3 spans 12 residues. Germline CDR1 reads SGHRS; CDR2 reads YFSETQ. Trimming stripped 4 bases from V and 4 bases from J, with 9 bases between. The chain's CDR3 is CASSDDRYEQYF. DNA of the CDR3: TGCGCCAGCAGCGACGACAGGTACGAGCAGTACTTC.

V usage is TRBV10-3 and J usage is TRBJ2-6, with TRBD2 matching 16 bases. The J segment lost 0 bases and the V segment lost 4 bases, leaving 3 bases of the junction unmatched. The CDR3 runs to 19 residues. Germline V gives CDR1 ENHRY, CDR2 SYGVKD. The CDR3 loop is CAISGGTSGRASGANVLTF. The CDR3 nucleotides read TGTGCCATCAGTGGGGGGACTAGCGGGAGGGCCTCTGGGGCCAACGTCCTGACTTTC.

The J gene is TRBJ2-5, the V gene TRBV4-2, with 13 bases fitting TRBD2. Trimming cost V 1 base and J 4 bases; bases outside gene matches: 9. CDR3 size: 18 residues. The germline CDR1 and CDR2 sequences are LGHNA and YNFKEQ. The CDR3 DNA reads as TGTGCCAGCAGCCAAGTTCCGTTTAGACTAGCGGGAGGAGAGACCCAGTACTTC. Its translation is CASSQVPFRLAGGETQYF.

A few counts support this clone. The chain employs TRBV5-1 and TRBJ1-1, with 9 bases matching TRBD1. The J segment lost 8 bases and the V segment lost 4 bases, leaving 9 bases of the junction unmatched. Germline V gene lookup returns CDR1 SGHRS and CDR2 YFSETQ. This CDR3 contains 14 residues. The CDR3 region is CASSLGQGLEEAFF. The CDR3 DNA sequence: TGCGCCAGCAGCCTGGGACAGGGTTTGGAGGAAGCTTTCTTT.

This chain links TRBV28 with TRBJ1-5; 9 bases are shared with TRBD1. The CDR3 has 16 residues. The J segment lost 3 bases and the V segment lost 3 bases, leaving 6 bases of the junction unmatched. In germline, CDR1 is MDHEN, CDR2 SYDVKM. The chain's CDR3 is CASSLSGQGTNQPQHF. For the CDR3, the DNA is TGTGCCAGCAGTTTGTCGGGACAGGGAACCAATCAGCCCCAGCATTTT.

The chain employs TRBV4-1 and TRBJ2-3, with no clear D. Trimming stripped 3 bases from V and 2 bases from J, with 18 bases between. The CDR3 covers 17 residues. Per germline, CDR1 MGHRA and CDR2 YSYEKL. CDR3 in DNA: TGCGCCAGCAGCCAGTACTGGATTGACATGAACACAGATACGCAGTATTTT. Residues: CASSQYWIDMNTDTQYF.

The chain carries TRBV4-1 and TRBJ2-1; 10 nucleotides match TRBD2. V lost 4 bases to trimming and J lost 1 base; unmatched junction nucleotides: 10. Germline V gene lookup returns CDR1 MGHRA and CDR2 YSYEKL. CDR3 length: 18 residues. CDR3 nucleotide sequence: TGCGCCAGCAGCCCCGGGACTAGCGAGGTATTTTCCTACAATGAGCAGTTCTTC. Translating gives CASSPGTSEVFSYNEQFF.

The chain has TRBV2 and TRBJ2-5; 12 bases align to TRBD2. Trimming at V came to 6 bases and at J to 1 base, leaving 3 bases not matched to a gene. Germline lookup yields CDR1 SNHLY and CDR2 FYNNEI. CDR3 size: 15 residues. The CDR3 reads CASRVLAGGQETQYF. Here the CDR3 DNA reads TGTGCCAGCAGAGTACTAGCGGGAGGCCAAGAGACCCAGTACTTC.

This sequence joins TRBV5-1 and TRBJ2-3, with TRBD2 identical over 8 bases. Germline V gives CDR1 SGHRS, CDR2 YFSETQ. V lost 2 bases and J lost 5; bases outside the gene matches: 7. CDR3 size: 15 residues. In nucleotides, the CDR3 is TGCGCCAGCAGCTTTAGTAAGCGGGAGAAAGATACGCAGTATTTT. This translates into CASSFSKREKDTQYF.

The genes are TRBV5-1 and TRBJ2-5; a possible D gene is TRBD2 (5 bases). Germline V gene sequence: CDR1 SGHRS, CDR2 YFSETQ. V lost 6 bases and J lost 3, with 12 bases in between. The CDR3 spans 13 residues. The CDR3 DNA sequence: TGCGCCAGCAACCCCGGGATTGAAGAGACCCAGTACTTC. Its protein product is CASNPGIEETQYF.

J is TRBJ1-2 and V is TRBV5-4, with TRBD1 matching over 8 bases. The germline CDR1 and CDR2 sequences are SGHNT and YYREEE (reference sequence). The CDR3 has 14 amino acids. With 1 base clipped from V and 5 bases from J, the junction kept 4 bases outside the gene matches. The CDR3 loop reads CASSLPGQEYGYTF. CDR3 sequence (DNA): TGTGCCAGCAGCTTGCCGGGACAGGAATATGGCTACACCTTC.

The V call is TRBV10-1, the J call TRBJ1-1, with 12 bases identical to TRBD1. V was pared by 5 bases and J by 4 bases, with 11 bases of the junction left unmatched. Germline CDR1 reads WNHNN; CDR2 reads SYGVQD (reference sequence). The CDR3 loop spans 17 amino acids. The DNA of the CDR3 is TGCGCCAGCAGTAACTCCCGGGACAGGGGGCGGTGCACTGAAGCTTTCTTT. Translation gives CASSNSRDRGRCTEAFF.

The rearrangement links TRBV19 to TRBJ1-2; TRBD1 aligns across 9 bases. The germline V gene has CDR1 LNHDA and CDR2 SQIVND (reference sequence). J gave up 4 bases and V 1 base, and 10 bases lay outside the gene matches. This CDR3 has 17 amino acids. This chain's CDR3 is CASSIVRGGQGLYGYTF. CDR3 nucleotides: TGTGCCAGTAGTATAGTGAGAGGAGGACAGGGGCTCTATGGCTACACCTTC. Looking up the rest from reference TRBV19 and TRBJ1-2 gives the full variable domain: DGGITQSPKYLFRKEGQNVTLSCEQNLNHDAMYWYRQDPGQGLRLIYYSQIVNDFQKGDIAEGYSVSREKKESFPLTVTSAQKNPTAFYLCASSIVRGGQGLYGYTFGSGTRLTVV.

The chain carries TRBV15 and TRBJ2-7; TRBD1 matches 7 bases. The CDR3 has 15 residues. The J segment lost 0 bases and the V segment lost 1 base, leaving 3 bases of the junction unmatched. Germline-derived CDR1 and CDR2 are LNHNV and YYDKDF (reference sequence). The CDR3 DNA is TGTGCCACCAGCAGAGTGCCAGGGGGCTCCTACGAGCAGTACTTC. It translates to CATSRVPGGSYEQYF.

The rearrangement links TRBV6-6 to TRBJ2-3; D gene ambiguous. Per germline, CDR1 MNHNY and CDR2 SVGAGI (reference sequence). The CDR3 covers 14 residues. V dropped 6 bases and J dropped 0 bases, with 10 bases sitting between them. The CDR3 DNA sequence: TGTGCCAGCAGCGGTGAGCCCAGCACAGATACGCAGTATTTT. This translates into CASSGEPSTDTQYF.

The chain links TRBV7-9 to TRBJ2-2, with 7 bases fitting TRBD2. The CDR3 consists of 18 residues. Germline V CDR1 and CDR2: SEHNR, FQNEAQ (reference sequence). V dropped 5 bases and J dropped 2; count of bases not matched to a gene: 14. CDR3 DNA sequence: TGTGCCAGCAGCCCGCCGGGACTATTGAGAACAAACACCGGGGAGCTGTTTTTT. This gives the protein CASSPPGLLRTNTGELFF.

The gene calls are TRBV15 and TRBJ2-2; possibly TRBD2 for D (6 bases). Trimming removed 5 bases from V and 2 bases from J, with 9 bases in between. Germline CDR1 reads LNHNV; CDR2 reads YYDKDF (reference sequence). The CDR3 has 14 amino acids. The CDR3 nucleotides read TGTGCCACCAGCGGAGGGGCCAACACCGGGGAGCTGTTTTTT. Its protein product is CATSGGANTGELFF.

The V and J genes are TRBV27 and TRBJ2-7; 9 bases line up with TRBD2. The length of the CDR3 is 19 residues. With V trimmed by 3 bases and J by 0 bases, 15 bases remained unmatched. Germline CDR1 reads MNHEY; CDR2 reads SMNVEV (reference sequence). Here the CDR3 DNA reads TGTGCCAGCAGTTTTTTGGCTAGCGGGATTGGGACTAGCTCCTACGAGCAGTACTTC. Its translation: CASSFLASGIGTSSYEQYF.

About this clone itself: Its ends do not fully match the called genes, so a read error is possible. V is TRBV7-8 and J is TRBJ2-7, with 12 bases matching TRBD2. The germline V gene has CDR1 SGHVS and CDR2 FQNEAQ. The CDR3 has 14 amino acids. CDR3 nucleotides: TGTGCCAGCAGCTTGACTAGCGGGAGCTACGAGCAGCACTTC. It translates to CASSLTSGSYEQHF.

The chain is built from TRBV11-3 and TRBJ1-4; D not certain. The CDR3 has 16 residues. Germline CDR1 and CDR2: SGHNT and YENEEA. The germline V and J ends were trimmed by 2 bases and 3 bases, with 13 bases remaining between them. CDR3: CASSLRSGRANEKLFF. The CDR3 region has the DNA TGTGCCAGCAGCTTAAGATCCGGGCGGGCTAATGAAAAACTGTTTTTT.

The V and J genes are TRBV6-6 and TRBJ2-5, with D possibly matching TRBD2 (5 bases). Germline-derived CDR1 and CDR2 are MNHNY and SVGAGI (reference sequence). There are 15 residues in the CDR3. Deletions cut 4 bases from V and 5 bases from J, with 17 bases between. The CDR3 here is CASSSRTVDVETQYF. Here the CDR3 DNA reads TGTGCCAGCAGTTCTCGGACTGTCGATGTGGAGACCCAGTACTTC.

This chain links TRBV28 with TRBJ2-2; TRBD1 might be the D (7 bases). CDR3 length: 15 residues. The V end was cut by 5 bases, the J end by 5 bases, with 15 bases between. Germline CDR1 MDHEN, CDR2 SYDVKM. The CDR3 spells CASSENRGGTGELFF. For the CDR3, the DNA is TGTGCCAGCAGTGAGAACAGGGGAGGAACCGGGGAGCTGTTTTTT.

V usage is TRBV10-3 and J usage is TRBJ2-5; weak D call: TRBD2 (5 bases). The DNA end is a closer match to TRBJ2-7, so the J assignment may be wrong. The germline V gene has CDR1 ENHRY and CDR2 SYGVKD. This CDR3 is built from 16 residues. This chain's CDR3 is CAISDSNPWRIYEQYF. CDR3 in DNA: TGTGCCATCAGTGATAGCAACCCCTGGAGGATTTACGAGCAGTACTTC.

The gene calls are TRBV9 and TRBJ2-5, with D perhaps matching TRBD2 (6 bases). The J call could be wrong; TRBJ2-7 is a better fit for the DNA end. This CDR3 has 14 amino acids. Germline V gene sequence: CDR1 SGDLS, CDR2 YYNGEE. The CDR3 bases are TGTGCCAGCAGCCCTCGGGCGGGATCTTACGAGCAGTACTTC. This codes for CASSPRAGSYEQYF.

This clone came up a few times. The chain joins TRBV5-1 to TRBJ2-3; 7 bases map to TRBD1. J was trimmed by 4 bases and V by 1 base; bases with no gene match: 9. CDR1 is SGHRS, CDR2 YFSETQ, per germline. This CDR3 has 16 amino acids. This CDR3 reads CASSLPPPGQSDTQYF. The CDR3 nucleotides are TGCGCCAGCAGCTTGCCTCCCCCGGGACAGTCAGATACGCAGTATTTT.

The chain recombines TRBV7-8 with TRBJ2-3, with TRBD1 matching over 9 bases. CDR3 length equals 15 residues. V shed 10 bases and J 5 bases; nucleotides not matched to a gene: 13. Germline loops: CDR1 SGHVS, CDR2 FQNEAQ. CDR3 sequence reads: CATRKGGQGIDTQYF. The CDR3 nucleotides read TGTGCCACCCGAAAAGGGGGACAGGGAATAGATACGCAGTATTTT.

In this sample, this clone turned up a few times. This chain uses TRBV6-1 with TRBJ2-7, with D tentatively TRBD2 (5 bases). This CDR3 region has 13 residues. Germline V CDR1 and CDR2: MNHNS, SASEGT. With 4 bases removed from V and 3 bases from J, the gap between germline ends came to 10 bases. The CDR3 region has the DNA TGTGCCAGCAGTGTGCGGGTGGGCTACGAGCAGTACTTC. It yields the protein CASSVRVGYEQYF.

V is TRBV6-5 and J is TRBJ2-5, with 9 bases identical to TRBD1. TRBJ2-7 explains the end of the DNA better; the J call may be wrong. The CDR3 loop spans 16 amino acids. CDR1 MNHEY and CDR2 SVGAGI come from the germline V gene. The CDR3 region has the DNA TGTGCCAGCAGTTACTTCAGGGGACAGGGTTTCTACGAGCAGTACTTC. Translating it yields CASSYFRGQGFYEQYF.

The DNA for the CDR3 is TGTGCCAGCAGTTCCACAGGCCCCCAAGAGACCCAGTACTTC. Translating it yields CASSSTGPQETQYF. The chain employs TRBV6-5 and TRBJ2-5; D is perhaps TRBD1 (5 bases). CDR3 length: 14 residues. CDR1 and CDR2 from the germline V gene are MNHEY and SVGAGI. Trimming took off 4 bases at V and 1 base at J, with 10 bases between the two ends.

This clone was seen more than once but under ten times. The chain joins TRBV20-1 to TRBJ2-7; D is possibly TRBD1 (5 bases). The germline V gene encodes CDR1 DFQATT and CDR2 SNEGSKA (reference sequence). This CDR3 comprises 11 residues. Trimming left V 5 bases short and J 2 bases short, with 7 bases between. The DNA for the CDR3 is TGCAGTGCTTTCAGGGCCTACGAGCAGTACTTC. This translates into CSAFRAYEQYF.

This clone was counted between two and nine times. J is TRBJ1-1 and V is TRBV18, with TRBD1 matching over 8 bases. Trimming took 5 bases from V and 1 from J; bases not matched to a gene: 15. Germline CDR1 is KGHSH and CDR2 is LQKENI. CDR3 size: 18 residues. CDR3 nucleotide sequence: TGTGCCAGCTCATCAAAAATGGGACAGGATATCCCGAACACTGAAGCTTTCTTT. Amino acids: CASSSKMGQDIPNTEAFF.